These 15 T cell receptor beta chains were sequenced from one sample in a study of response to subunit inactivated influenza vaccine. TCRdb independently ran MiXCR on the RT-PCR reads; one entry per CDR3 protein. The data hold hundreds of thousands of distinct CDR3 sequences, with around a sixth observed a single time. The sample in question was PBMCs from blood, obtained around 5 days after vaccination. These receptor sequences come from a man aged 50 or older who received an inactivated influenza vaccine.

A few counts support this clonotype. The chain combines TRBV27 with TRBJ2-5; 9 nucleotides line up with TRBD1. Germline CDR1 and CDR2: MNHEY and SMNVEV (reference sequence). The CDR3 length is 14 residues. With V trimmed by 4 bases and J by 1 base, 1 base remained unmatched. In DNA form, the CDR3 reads TGTGCCAGCAGTTCGGACAGGGGCCAAGAGACCCAGTACTTC. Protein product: CASSSDRGQETQYF.

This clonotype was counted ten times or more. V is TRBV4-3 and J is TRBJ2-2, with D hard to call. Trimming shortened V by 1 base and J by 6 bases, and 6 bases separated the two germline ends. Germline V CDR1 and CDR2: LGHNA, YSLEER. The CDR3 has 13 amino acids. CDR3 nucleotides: TGCGCCAGCAGCCAAGGTTTCGCCGGGGAGCTGTTTTTT. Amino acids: CASSQGFAGELFF.

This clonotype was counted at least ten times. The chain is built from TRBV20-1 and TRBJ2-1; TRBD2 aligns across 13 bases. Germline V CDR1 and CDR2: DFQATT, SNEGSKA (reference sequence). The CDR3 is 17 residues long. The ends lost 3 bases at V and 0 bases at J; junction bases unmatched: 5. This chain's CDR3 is CSASATSGGDSYNEQFF. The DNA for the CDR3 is TGCAGTGCTAGCGCTACTAGCGGGGGGGACTCCTACAATGAGCAGTTCTTC.

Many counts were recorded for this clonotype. Written as DNA, the CDR3 is TGCGCCAGCAGCTTACAGGGGGCGGACAATGAGCAGTTCTTC. Translated, it gives CASSLQGADNEQFF. The V gene is TRBV5-1, the J gene TRBJ2-1; the match to TRBD1 covers 9 bases. This CDR3 contains 14 residues. V trimming: 2 bases; J trimming: 5 bases; junction bases outside the gene matches: 2. Germline CDR1 SGHRS, CDR2 YFSETQ. Using reference TRBV5-1 and TRBJ2-1 for the parts outside the CDR3, the full variable domain is KAGVTQTPRYLIKTRGQQVTLSCSPISGHRSVSWYQQTPGQGLQFLFEYFSETQRNKGNFPGRFSGRQFSNSRSEMNVSTLELGDSALYLCASSLQGADNEQFFGPGTRLTVL.

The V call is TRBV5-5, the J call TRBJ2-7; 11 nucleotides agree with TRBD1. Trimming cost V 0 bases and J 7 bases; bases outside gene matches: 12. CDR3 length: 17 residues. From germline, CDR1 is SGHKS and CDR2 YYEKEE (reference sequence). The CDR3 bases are TGTGCCAGCAGCTTGGGCCTTGGTGGACAGGGGGCTGGGGAGCAGTACTTC. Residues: CASSLGLGGQGAGEQYF.

CDR3 in amino acids: CASSPGDRSQPQHF. Written as DNA, the CDR3 is TGCGCCAGCAGCCCGGGGGACAGGTCTCAGCCCCAGCATTTT. The rearrangement uses TRBV5-1 and TRBJ1-5, with TRBD1 matching 8 bases. Germline assignment: CDR1 SGHRS and CDR2 YFSETQ. The CDR3 runs 14 residues. Trimming cost V 4 bases and J 6 bases; bases outside gene matches: 6.

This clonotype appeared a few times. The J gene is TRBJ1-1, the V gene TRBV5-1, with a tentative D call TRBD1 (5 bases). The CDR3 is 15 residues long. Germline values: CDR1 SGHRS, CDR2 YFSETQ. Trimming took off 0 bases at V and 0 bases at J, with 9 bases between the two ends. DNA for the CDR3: TGCGCCAGCAGCTTGGAGGGACCCATGAACACTGAAGCTTTCTTT. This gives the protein CASSLEGPMNTEAFF.

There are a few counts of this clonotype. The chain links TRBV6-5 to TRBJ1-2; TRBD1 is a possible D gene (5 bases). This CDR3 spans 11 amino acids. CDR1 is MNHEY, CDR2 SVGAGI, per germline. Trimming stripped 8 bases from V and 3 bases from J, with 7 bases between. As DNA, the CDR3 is TGTGCCAGCTGGGGCCACTATGGCTACACCTTC. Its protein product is CASWGHYGYTF.

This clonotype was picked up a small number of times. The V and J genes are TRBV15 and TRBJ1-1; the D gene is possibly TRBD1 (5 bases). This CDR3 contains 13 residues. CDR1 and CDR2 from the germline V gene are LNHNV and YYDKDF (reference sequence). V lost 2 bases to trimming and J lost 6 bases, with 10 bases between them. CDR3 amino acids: CATSRREGAEAFF. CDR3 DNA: TGTGCCACCAGCAGACGGGAAGGGGCTGAAGCTTTCTTT.

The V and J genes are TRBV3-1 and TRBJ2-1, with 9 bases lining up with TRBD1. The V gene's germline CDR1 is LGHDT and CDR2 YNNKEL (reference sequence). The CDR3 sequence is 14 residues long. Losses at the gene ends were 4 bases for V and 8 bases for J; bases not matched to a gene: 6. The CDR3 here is CASSPRQGGDEQFF. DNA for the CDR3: TGTGCCAGCAGCCCGAGACAGGGGGGCGATGAGCAGTTCTTC.

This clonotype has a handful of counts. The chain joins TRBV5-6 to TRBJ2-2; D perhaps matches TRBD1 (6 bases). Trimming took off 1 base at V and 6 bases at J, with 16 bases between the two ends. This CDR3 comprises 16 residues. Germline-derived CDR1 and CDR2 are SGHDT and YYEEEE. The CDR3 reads CASSLFWQGKPGELFF. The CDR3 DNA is TGTGCCAGCAGCTTGTTCTGGCAGGGGAAGCCCGGGGAGCTGTTTTTT.

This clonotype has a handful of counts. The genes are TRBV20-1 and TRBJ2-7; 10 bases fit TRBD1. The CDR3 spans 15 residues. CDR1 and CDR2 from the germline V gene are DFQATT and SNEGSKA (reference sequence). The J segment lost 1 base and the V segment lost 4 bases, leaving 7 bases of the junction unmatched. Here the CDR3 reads CSAIPGTGDSYEQYF. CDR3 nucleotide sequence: TGCAGTGCTATTCCGGGGACAGGGGATTCCTACGAGCAGTACTTC.

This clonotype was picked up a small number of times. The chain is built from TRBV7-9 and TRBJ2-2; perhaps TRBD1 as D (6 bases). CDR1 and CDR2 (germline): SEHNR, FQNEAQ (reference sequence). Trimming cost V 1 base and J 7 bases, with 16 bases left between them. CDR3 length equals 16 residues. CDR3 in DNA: TGTGCCAGCAGCTTAGGAAGTCAGGGGTTCGGCGGGGAGCTGTTTTTT. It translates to CASSLGSQGFGGELFF.

The CDR3 bases are TGCGCCAGCAGCTTGGGCAGGGGGTTTGAGCAGTTCTTC. It specifies CASSLGRGFEQFF. The chain carries TRBV5-1 and TRBJ2-1, with TRBD1 matching over 7 bases. This CDR3 has 13 amino acids. Per germline, CDR1 SGHRS and CDR2 YFSETQ. V lost 0 bases, J lost 9 bases, and 3 bases stayed unmatched.

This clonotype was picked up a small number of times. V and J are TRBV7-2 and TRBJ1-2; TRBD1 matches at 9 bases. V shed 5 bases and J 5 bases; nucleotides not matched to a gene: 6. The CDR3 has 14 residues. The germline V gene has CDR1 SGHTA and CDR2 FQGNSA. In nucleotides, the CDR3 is TGTGCCAGCAGCCGAGAGGGGACAGGGTATGGCTACACCTTC. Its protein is CASSREGTGYGYTF.